The clone carrying this TCR beta chain has a count of ten or more. Its antigen is as yet unknown. Ophthalmopathy in the patients scored at least 3 on Clinical Activity Score and at least 4 on NOSPECS grade, lasting under 3 months. These data are taken from a study of T cells in Graves' hyperthyroidism and ophthalmopathy. Study overall: Pretreatment peripheral blood was obtained at initial diagnosis.

This CDR3 has 15 residues. In germline, CDR1 is MDHEN, CDR2 SYDVKM. The V and J ends lost 2 bases and 2 bases respectively, with 10 bases between them. Regarding the study as a whole: Blood also carried most thyroid clonotypes expanded above 0.001. Ophthalmopathy, as predicted by the model, came a median roughly 6.8 months after the prediction.

Regions amplified from RNA transcripts were the TCR beta CDR3 regions. HTBI primers were used for first-round RT-PCR of the TCR CDR3. TCRdb re-called the multiplex PCR reads with MiXCR, one entry per CDR3 protein. The table shows 30,000 to 40,000 distinct CDR3 sequences, with approximately 52% occurring only once. The receptor's source is a man aged 35 to 55 with Graves' ophthalmopathy. The chain joins TRBV28 to TRBJ1-5; D unclear. The source material was blood. For the CDR3, the DNA is TGTGCCAGCAGTTTAATGGGGTTGGGCAATCAGCCCCAGCATTTT. It specifies CASSLMGLGNQPQHF.